This T cell receptor (beta chain) was identified during a study of Ad26.COV2.S vaccination and SARS-CoV-2 variants. Study context: Ad26.COV2.S was injected intramuscularly once or twice, 56 days apart. The study's findings and limits: Comparable non-spike TCR breadth was observed in vaccine and placebo recipients.

A remark on this clone: Its antigen is not identified.

Method: immunoSEQ multiplex PCR; TCRdb's copy keeps in-frame clones and lacks some. The table lists hundreds of thousands of clones, about 85% of them singletons. V was clipped by 8 bases and J by 4 bases; unmatched bases: 3. The CDR3 runs 13 residues. The sample's treatment: around 19 received Ad26.COV2.S at low or high dose, single or two shots; roughly 5 received placebo; per-sample allocation not given. Samples analyzed were those drawn on day 63 after the first vaccine or placebo injection. Whoever gave the sample was an adult aged 18-55 years in Boston. The genes are TRBV12-3 or TRBV12-4 and TRBJ2-2; 8 nucleotides match TRBD1. This clonotype originated in a person between 18 and 60 years old who received the Ad26.COV2.S COVID-19 vaccine or a placebo. Sequences were derived from peripheral blood, sampled in a trial of Ad26.COV2.S vaccine versus placebo. Here the CDR3 DNA reads TGTGCCAGCGTTACAGGGGGCACCGGGGAGCTGTTTTTT. Translating gives CASVTGGTGELFF.